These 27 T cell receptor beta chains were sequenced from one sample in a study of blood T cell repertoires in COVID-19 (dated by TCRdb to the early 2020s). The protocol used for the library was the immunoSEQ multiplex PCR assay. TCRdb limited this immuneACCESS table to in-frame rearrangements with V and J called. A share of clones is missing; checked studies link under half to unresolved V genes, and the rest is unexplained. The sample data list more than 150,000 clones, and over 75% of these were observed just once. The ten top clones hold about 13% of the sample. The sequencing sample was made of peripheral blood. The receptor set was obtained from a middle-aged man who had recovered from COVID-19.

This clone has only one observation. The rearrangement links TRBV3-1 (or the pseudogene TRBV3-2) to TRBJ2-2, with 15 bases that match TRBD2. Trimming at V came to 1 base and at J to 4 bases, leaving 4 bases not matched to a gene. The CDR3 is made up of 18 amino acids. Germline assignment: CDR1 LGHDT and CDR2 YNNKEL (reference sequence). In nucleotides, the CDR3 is TGTGCCAGCAGCCAAGGGACTAGCGGGAGGGCGGGCACCGGGGAGCTGTTTTTT. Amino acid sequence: CASSQGTSGRAGTGELFF.

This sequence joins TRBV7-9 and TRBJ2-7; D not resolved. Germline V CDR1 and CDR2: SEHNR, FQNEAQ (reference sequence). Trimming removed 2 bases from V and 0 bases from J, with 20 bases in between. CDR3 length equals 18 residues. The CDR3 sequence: CASSLLVSMAGNSYEQYF. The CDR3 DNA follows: TGTGCCAGCAGCTTATTGGTCAGCATGGCAGGAAACTCCTACGAGCAGTACTTC. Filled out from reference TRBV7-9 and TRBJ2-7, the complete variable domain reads DTGVSQNPRHKITKRGQNVTFRCDPISEHNRLYWYRQTLGQGPEFLTYFQNEAQLEKSRLLSDRFSAERPKGSFSTLEIQRTEQGDSAMYLCASSLLVSMAGNSYEQYFGPGTRLTVT.

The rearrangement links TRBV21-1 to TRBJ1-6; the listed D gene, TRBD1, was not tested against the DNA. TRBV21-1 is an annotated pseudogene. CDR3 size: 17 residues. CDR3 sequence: CASSTLNRDFYNSPLHF. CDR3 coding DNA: TGTGCCAGCAGCACCCTAAACAGGGATTTCTATAATTCACCCCTCCACTTT.

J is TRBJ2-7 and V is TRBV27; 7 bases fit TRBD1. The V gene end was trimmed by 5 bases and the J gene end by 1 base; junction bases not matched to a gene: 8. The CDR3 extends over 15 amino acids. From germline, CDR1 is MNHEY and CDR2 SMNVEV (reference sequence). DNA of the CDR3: TGTGCCAGCAGTCCAAACCGGGACAGATCCTACGAGCAGTACTTC. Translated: CASSPNRDRSYEQYF.

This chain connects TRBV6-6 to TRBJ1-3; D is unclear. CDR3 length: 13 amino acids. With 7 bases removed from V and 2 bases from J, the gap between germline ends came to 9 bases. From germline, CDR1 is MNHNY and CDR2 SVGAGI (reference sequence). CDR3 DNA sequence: TGTGCCAGCAACGGGAGGACTGGAAACACCATATATTTT. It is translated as CASNGRTGNTIYF.

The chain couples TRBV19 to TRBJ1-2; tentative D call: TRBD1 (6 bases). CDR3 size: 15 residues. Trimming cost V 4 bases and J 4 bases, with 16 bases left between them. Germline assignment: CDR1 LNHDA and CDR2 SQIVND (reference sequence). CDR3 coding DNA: TGTGCCAGTAGTACCCTTTCGCACAGGGTCTATGGCTACACCTTC. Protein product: CASSTLSHRVYGYTF.

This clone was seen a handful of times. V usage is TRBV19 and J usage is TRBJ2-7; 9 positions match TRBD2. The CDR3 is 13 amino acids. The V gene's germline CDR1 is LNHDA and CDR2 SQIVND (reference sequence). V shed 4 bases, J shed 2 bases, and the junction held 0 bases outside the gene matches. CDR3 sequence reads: CASSTSGAYEQYF. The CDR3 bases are TGTGCCAGTAGTACTAGCGGGGCCTACGAGCAGTACTTC.

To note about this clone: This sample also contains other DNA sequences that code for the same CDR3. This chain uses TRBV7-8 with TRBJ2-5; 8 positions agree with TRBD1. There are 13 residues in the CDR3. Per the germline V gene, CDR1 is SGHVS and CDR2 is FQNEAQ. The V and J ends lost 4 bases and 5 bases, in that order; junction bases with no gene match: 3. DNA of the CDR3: TGTGCCAGCAGCTCAGACAGGGGTGAGACCCAGTACTTC. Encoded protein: CASSSDRGETQYF.

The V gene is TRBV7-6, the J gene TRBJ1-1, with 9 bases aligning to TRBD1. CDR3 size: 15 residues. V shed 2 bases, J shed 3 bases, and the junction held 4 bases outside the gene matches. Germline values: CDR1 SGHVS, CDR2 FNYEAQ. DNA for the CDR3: TGTGCCAGCAGCTTATCGGACAGGGGATACACTGAAGCTTTCTTT. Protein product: CASSLSDRGYTEAFF.

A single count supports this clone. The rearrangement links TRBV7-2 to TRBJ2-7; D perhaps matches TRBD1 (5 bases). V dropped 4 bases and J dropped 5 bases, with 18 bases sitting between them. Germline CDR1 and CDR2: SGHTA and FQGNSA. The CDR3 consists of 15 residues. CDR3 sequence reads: CASSYPDRGGDEQYF. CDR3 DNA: TGTGCCAGCAGCTACCCAGATAGGGGTGGCGACGAGCAGTACTTC.

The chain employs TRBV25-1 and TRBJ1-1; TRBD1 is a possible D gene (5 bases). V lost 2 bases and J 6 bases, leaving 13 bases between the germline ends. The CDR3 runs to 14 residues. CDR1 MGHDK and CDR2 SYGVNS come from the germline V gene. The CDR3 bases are TGTGCCAGCAGTGAACCAGGGAATGTTGCTGAAGCTTTCTTT. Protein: CASSEPGNVAEAFF.

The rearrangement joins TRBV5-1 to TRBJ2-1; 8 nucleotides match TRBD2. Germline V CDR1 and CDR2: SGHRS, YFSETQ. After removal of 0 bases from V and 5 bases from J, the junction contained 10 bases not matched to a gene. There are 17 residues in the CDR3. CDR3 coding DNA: TGCGCCAGCAGCTTGGTTTGGACTAGCTCGCCCGACAATGAGCAGTTCTTC. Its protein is CASSLVWTSSPDNEQFF.

CDR3 nucleotide sequence: TGTGCCAGCAGCCAAGACTCGGCGGGATACAATGAGCAGTTCTTC. This sequence encodes CASSQDSAGYNEQFF. The gene calls are TRBV3-1 (or the pseudogene TRBV3-2) and TRBJ2-1; weak D call: TRBD2 (6 bases). Germline assignment: CDR1 LGHDT and CDR2 YNNKEL (reference sequence). The CDR3 is 15 amino acids. The V and J ends lost 0 bases and 4 bases respectively, with 10 bases between them.

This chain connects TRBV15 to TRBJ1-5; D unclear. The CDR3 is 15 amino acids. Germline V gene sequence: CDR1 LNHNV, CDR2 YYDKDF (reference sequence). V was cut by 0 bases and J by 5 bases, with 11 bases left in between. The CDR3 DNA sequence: TGTGCCACCAGCAGAGATTTGGGAGGGCATCAGCCCCAGCATTTT. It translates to CATSRDLGGHQPQHF. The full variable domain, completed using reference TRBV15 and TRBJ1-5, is DAMVIQNPRYQVTQFGKPVTLSCSQTLNHNVMYWYQQKSSQAPKLLFHYYDKDFNNEADTPDNFQSRRPNTSFCFLDIRSPGLGDTAMYLCATSRDLGGHQPQHFGDGTRLSIL.

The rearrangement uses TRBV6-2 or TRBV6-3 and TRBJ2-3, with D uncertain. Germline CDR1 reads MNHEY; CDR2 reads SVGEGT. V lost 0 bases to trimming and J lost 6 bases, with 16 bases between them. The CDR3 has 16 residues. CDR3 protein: CASSYSNGYPTDTQYF. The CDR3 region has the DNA TGTGCCAGCAGTTACTCGAACGGGTACCCAACGGATACGCAGTATTTT.

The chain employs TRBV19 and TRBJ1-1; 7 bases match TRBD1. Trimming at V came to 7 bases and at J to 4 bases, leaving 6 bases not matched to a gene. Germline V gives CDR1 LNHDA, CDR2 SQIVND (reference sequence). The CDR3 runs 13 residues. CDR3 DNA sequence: TGTGCCAGTACCACAGGGGTCGGCACTGAAGCTTTCTTT. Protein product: CASTTGVGTEAFF.

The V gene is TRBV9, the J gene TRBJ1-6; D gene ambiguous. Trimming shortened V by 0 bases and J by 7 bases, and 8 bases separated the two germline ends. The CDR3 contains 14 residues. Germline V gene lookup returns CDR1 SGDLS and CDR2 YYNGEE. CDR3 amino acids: CASSVGVENSPLHF. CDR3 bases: TGTGCCAGCAGCGTAGGAGTAGAGAATTCACCCCTCCACTTT.

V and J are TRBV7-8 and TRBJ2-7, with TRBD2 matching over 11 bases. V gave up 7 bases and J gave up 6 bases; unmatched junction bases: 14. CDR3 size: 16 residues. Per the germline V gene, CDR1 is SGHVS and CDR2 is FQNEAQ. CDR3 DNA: TGTGCCAGCACCCCATACCGGGTAGCGGGAGGGCGCGAGCAGTACTTC. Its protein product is CASTPYRVAGGREQYF.

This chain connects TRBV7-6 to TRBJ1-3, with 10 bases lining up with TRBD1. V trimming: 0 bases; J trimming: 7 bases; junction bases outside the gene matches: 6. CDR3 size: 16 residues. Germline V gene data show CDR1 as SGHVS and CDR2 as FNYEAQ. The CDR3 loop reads CASSLAPGQGFNTIYF. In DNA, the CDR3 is TGTGCCAGCAGCTTAGCTCCGGGACAGGGGTTTAACACCATATATTTT.

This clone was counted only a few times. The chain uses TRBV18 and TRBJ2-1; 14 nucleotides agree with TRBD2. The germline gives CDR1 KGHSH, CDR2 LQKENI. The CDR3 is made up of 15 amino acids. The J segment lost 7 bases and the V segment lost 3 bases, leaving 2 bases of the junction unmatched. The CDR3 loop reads CASSPGTSGSNEQFF. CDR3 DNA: TGTGCCAGCTCACCCGGGACTAGCGGGAGTAATGAGCAGTTCTTC.

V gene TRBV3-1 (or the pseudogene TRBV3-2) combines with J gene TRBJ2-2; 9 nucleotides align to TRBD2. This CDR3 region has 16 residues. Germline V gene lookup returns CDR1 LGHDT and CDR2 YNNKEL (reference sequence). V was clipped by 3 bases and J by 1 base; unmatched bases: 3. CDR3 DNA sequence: TGTGCCAGCAGCCAGGGGACTAGCCGGAACACCGGGGAGCTGTTTTTT. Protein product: CASSQGTSRNTGELFF.

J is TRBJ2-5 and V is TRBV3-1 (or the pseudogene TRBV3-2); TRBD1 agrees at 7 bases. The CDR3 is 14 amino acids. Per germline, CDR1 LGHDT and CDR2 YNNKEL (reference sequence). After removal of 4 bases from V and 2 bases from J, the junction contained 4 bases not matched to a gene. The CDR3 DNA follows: TGTGCCAGCAGCCTCCCGGGACAGCAAGAGACCCAGTACTTC. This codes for CASSLPGQQETQYF.

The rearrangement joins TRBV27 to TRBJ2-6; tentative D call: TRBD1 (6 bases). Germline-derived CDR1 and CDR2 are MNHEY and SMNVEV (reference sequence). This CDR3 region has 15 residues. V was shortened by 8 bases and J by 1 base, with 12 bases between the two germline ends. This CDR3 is CASGRGRSGANVLTF. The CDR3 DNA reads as TGTGCCAGCGGCAGGGGCAGGTCTGGGGCCAACGTCCTGACTTTC. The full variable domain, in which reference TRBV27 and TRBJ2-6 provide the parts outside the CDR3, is EAQVTQNPRYLITVTGKKLTVTCSQNMNHEYMSWYRQDPGLGLRQIYYSMNVEVTDKGDVPEGYKVSRKEKRNFPLILESPSPNQTSLYFCASGRGRSGANVLTFGAGSRLTVL.

The CDR3 here is CASRTGGDNYGYTF. The CDR3, as DNA: TGTGCCAGCCGGACAGGGGGCGACAACTATGGCTACACCTTC. V gene TRBV28 combines with J gene TRBJ1-2, with 11 positions matching TRBD1. The V gene end was trimmed by 8 bases and the J gene end by 2 bases; junction bases not matched to a gene: 4. The V gene's germline CDR1 is MDHEN and CDR2 SYDVKM. The CDR3 consists of 14 residues.

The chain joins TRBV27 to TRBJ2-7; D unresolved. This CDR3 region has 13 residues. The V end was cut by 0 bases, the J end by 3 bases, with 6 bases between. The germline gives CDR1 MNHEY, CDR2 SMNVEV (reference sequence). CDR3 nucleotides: TGTGCCAGCAGTTTATCGAGGAGCTACGAGCAGTACTTC. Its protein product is CASSLSRSYEQYF.

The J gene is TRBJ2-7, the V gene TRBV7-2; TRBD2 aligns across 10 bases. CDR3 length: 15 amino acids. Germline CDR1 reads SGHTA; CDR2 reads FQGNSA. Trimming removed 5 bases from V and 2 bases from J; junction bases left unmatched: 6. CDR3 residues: CASSHIAGGTYEQYF. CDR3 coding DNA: TGTGCCAGCAGCCATATAGCGGGAGGAACCTACGAGCAGTACTTC.

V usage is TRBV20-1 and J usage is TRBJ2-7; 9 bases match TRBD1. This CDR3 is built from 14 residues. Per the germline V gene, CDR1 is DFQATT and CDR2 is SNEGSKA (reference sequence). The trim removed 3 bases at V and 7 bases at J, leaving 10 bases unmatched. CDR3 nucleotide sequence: TGCAGTGCTAGTATTTTACAGGGGGCTCGAGAGCAGTACTTC. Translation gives CSASILQGAREQYF.